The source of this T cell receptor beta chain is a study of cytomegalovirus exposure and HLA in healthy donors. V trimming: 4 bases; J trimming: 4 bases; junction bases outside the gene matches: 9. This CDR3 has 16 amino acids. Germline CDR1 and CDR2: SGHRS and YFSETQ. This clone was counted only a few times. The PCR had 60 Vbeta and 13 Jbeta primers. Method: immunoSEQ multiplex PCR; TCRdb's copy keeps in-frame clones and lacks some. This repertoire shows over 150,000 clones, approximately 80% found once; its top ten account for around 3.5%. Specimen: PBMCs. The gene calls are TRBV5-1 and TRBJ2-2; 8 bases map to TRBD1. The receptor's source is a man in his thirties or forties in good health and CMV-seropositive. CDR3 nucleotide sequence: TGCGCCAGCAGCGGAGCCGGGACAGGTGGCACCGGGGAGCTGTTTTTT. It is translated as CASSGAGTGGTGELFF.